Given below is one T cell receptor beta chain in context. Its antigen is not known. One end of the junction varies from germline; a read error may be responsible. These data come from a study of molecular identifiers for immune sequencing clone quantification. Study-wide findings and caveats: Among 930,000 or so naive cells, as was reported, spiked Jurkat TCR RNA from one cell was detectable.

Each CDR3 protein gets one entry after TCRdb re-called the PCR reads with MiXCR. The sample gives 85,000 to 130,000 distinct CDR3 sequences, roughly a third of which show up once; 4% to 5% is in the top ten. The origin of this receptor is a human donor in good health. Some libraries in this study had Jurkat cell RNA spiked in. Sequenced input: naive CD8+ T cells from blood, with Jurkat cell RNA spiked in. Subset in this sample: FACS-sorted CD8+CD4-CCR7+CD45RA+ naive T cells.

CDR3 sequence reads: CSALRDWITGGLFF. The CDR3 DNA sequence: TGCAGTGCTCTCCGGGACTGGATCACCGGGGGGCTGTTTTTT. The chain couples TRBV20-1 to TRBJ2-2; the D gene is possibly TRBD2 (6 bases). CDR3 length: 14 residues. Germline V gene sequence: CDR1 DFQATT, CDR2 SNEGSKA (reference sequence).